This passage covers 2 T cell receptor beta chains from one sample sequenced in a study of blood T cell repertoires in COVID-19. Clones were sequenced by immunoSEQ multiplex PCR, and TCRdb holds only the in-frame ones, with some missing. The data contain about 70,000 clones, about 82% of them singletons. What was sequenced was peripheral blood. These receptors were obtained from a woman older than 75 with active or convalescent COVID-19.

J is TRBJ2-7 and V is TRBV7-9; TRBD2 matches at 9 bases. Trimming removed 1 base from V and 3 bases from J; junction bases left unmatched: 7. This CDR3 contains 16 residues. CDR1 and CDR2 (germline): SEHNR, FQNEAQ (reference sequence). The CDR3 DNA sequence: TGTGCCAGCAGCTTAGTGGCTAGCGGGGCCAACTACGAGCAGTACTTC. Translated: CASSLVASGANYEQYF.

The CDR3 reads CASSSTGGASYNEQFF. DNA for the CDR3: TGTGCCAGCAGCTCCACAGGGGGCGCGTCGTACAATGAGCAGTTCTTC. The genes are TRBV7-7 and TRBJ2-1; TRBD1 matches 9 bases. Germline loops: CDR1 SSHAT, CDR2 FNYEAQ (reference sequence). V was pared by 4 bases and J by 4 bases, with 8 bases of the junction left unmatched. The CDR3 spans 16 residues.